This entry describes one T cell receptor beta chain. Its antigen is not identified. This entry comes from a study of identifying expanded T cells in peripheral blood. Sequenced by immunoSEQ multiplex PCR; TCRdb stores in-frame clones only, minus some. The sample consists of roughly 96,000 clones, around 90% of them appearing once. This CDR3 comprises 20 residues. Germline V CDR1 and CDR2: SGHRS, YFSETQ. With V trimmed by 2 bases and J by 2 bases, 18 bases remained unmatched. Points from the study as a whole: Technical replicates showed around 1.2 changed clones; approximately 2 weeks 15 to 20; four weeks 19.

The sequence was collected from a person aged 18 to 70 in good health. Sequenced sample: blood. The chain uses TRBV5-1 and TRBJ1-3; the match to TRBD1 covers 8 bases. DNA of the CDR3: TGCGCCAGCAGCTTAGAAGGGCCCTCCAGGGGGCTCCTCACTGGAAACACCATATATTTT. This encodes CASSLEGPSRGLLTGNTIYF.